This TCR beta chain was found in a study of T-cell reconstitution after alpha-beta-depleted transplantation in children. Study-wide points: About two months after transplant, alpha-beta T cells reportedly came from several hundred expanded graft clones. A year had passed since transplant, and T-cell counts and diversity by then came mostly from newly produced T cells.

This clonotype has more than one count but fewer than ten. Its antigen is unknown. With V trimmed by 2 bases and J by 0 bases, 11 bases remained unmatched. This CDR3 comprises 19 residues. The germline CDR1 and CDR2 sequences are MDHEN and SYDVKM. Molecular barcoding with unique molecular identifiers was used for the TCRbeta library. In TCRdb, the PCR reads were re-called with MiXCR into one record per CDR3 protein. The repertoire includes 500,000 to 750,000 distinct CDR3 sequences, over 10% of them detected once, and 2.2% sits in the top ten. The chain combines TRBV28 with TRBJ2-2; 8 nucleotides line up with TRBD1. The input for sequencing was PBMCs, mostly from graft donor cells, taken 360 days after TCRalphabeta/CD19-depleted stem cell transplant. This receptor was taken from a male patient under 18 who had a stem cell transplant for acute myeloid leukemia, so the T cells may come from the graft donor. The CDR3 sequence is CASSLVPGRGLPNTGELFF. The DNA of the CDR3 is TGTGCCAGCAGTTTAGTGCCGGGCAGGGGGCTCCCGAACACCGGGGAGCTGTTTTTT.